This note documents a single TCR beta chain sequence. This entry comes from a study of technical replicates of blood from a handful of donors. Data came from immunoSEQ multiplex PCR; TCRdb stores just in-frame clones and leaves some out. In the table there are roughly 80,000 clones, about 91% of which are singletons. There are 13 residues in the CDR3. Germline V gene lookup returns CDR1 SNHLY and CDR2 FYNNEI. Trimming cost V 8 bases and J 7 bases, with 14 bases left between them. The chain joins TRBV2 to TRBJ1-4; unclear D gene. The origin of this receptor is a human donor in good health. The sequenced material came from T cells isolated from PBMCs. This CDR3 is CASVARLGEKLFF. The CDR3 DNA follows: TGTGCCAGCGTGGCCAGGTTGGGTGAAAAACTGTTTTTT.